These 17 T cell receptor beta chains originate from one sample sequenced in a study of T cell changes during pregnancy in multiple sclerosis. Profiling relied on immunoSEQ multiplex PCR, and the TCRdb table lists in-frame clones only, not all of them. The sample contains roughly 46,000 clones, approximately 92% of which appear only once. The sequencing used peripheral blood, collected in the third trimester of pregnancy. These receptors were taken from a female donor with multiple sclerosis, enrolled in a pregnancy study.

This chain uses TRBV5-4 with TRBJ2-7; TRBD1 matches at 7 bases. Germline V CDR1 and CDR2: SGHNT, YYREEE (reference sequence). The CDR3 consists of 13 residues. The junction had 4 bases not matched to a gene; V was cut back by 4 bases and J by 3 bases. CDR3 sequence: CASSTDRVYEQYF. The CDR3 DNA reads TGTGCCAGCAGCACAGACAGGGTCTACGAGCAGTACTTC. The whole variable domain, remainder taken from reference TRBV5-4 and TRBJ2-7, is ETGVTQSPTHLIKTRGQQVTLRCSSQSGHNTVSWYQQALGQGPQFIFQYYREEENGRGNFPPRFSGLQFPNYSSELNVNALELDDSALYLCASSTDRVYEQYFGPGTRLTVT.

The CDR3 DNA is TGTGCCAGCAGCGAACATGGGGGCACACGCTCCTACAATGAGCAGTTCTTC. Amino acids: CASSEHGGTRSYNEQFF. This sequence joins TRBV5-6 and TRBJ2-1; perhaps TRBD1 as D (6 bases). The V gene's germline CDR1 is SGHDT and CDR2 YYEEEE. The CDR3 has 17 residues. The V end was cut by 4 bases, the J end by 0 bases, with 17 bases between.

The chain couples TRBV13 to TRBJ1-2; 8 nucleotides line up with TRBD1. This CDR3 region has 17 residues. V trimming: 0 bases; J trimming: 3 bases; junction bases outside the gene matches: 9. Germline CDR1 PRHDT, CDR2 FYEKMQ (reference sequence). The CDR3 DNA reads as TGTGCCAGCAGCTTAGGCCAGGGGGCAAATCAGGACTATGGCTACACCTTC. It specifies CASSLGQGANQDYGYTF.

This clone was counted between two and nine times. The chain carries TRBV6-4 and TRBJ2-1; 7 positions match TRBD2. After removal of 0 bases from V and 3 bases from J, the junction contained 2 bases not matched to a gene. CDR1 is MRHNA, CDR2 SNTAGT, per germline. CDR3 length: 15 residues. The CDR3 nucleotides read TGTGCCAGCAGTGACTCGGCTAGCGGCTACAATGAGCAGTTCTTC. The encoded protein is CASSDSASGYNEQFF.

In DNA, the CDR3 is TGTGCCAGCAGCTTAATCCTGGGACAGGGACAGGAGCAGTACTTC. Translation gives CASSLILGQGQEQYF. The gene calls are TRBV11-2 and TRBJ2-7, with 9 nucleotides matching TRBD1. The length of the CDR3 is 15 residues. V was clipped by 2 bases and J by 7 bases; unmatched bases: 9. Per germline, CDR1 SGHAT and CDR2 FQNNGV.

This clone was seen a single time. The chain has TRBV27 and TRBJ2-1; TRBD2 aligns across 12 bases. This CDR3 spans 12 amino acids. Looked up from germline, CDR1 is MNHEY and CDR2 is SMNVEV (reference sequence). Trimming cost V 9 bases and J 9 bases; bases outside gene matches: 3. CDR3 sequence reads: CASGLAGSEQFF. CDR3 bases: TGTGCCAGTGGACTAGCGGGAAGTGAGCAGTTCTTC.

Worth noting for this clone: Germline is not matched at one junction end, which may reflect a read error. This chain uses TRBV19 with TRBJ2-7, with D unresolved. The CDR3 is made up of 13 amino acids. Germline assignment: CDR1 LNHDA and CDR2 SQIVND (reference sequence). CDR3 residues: CASSEGFSYAQYF. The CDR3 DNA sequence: TGTGCCAGTAGTGAAGGATTTAGCTACGCGCAGTACTTC.

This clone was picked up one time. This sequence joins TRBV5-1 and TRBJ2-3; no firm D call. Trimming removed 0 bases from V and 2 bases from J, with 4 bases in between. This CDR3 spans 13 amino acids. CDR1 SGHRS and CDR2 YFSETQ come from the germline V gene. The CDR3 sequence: CASSLGATDTQYF. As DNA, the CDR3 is TGCGCCAGCAGCTTGGGAGCCACAGATACGCAGTATTTT.

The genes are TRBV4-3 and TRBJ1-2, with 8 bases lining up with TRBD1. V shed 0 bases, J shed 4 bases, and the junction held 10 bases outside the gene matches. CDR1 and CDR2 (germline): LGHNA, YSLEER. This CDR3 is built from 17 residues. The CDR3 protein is CASSQEVGQGAVYGYTF. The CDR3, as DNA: TGCGCCAGCAGCCAAGAAGTTGGGCAGGGGGCGGTCTATGGCTACACCTTC.

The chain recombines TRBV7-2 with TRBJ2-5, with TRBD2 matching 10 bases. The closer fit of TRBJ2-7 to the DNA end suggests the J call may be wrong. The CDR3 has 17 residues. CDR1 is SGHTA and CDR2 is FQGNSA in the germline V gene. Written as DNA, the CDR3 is TGTGCCAGCAGCCTTAATATAGCGGGAGGTGGGAGATACGAGCAGTACTTC. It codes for CASSLNIAGGGRYEQYF.

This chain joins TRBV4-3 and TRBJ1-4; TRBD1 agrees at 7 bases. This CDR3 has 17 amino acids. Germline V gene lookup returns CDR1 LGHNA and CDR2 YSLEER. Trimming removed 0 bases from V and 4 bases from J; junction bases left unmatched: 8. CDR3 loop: CASSQEAPGQYNEKLFF. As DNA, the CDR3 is TGCGCCAGCAGCCAAGAGGCCCCGGGACAGTATAATGAAAAACTGTTTTTT.

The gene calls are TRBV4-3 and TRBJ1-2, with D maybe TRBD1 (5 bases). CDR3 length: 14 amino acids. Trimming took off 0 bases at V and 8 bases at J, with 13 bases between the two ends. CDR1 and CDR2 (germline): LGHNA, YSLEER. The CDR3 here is CASSQDRGGGGYTF. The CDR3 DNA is TGCGCCAGCAGCCAAGATCGCGGGGGGGGAGGCTACACCTTC.

For the CDR3, the DNA is TGCGCCAGCAGCCAAGGACAAGGCGGCAATCAGCCCCAGCATTTT. Its protein is CASSQGQGGNQPQHF. The chain carries TRBV4-1 and TRBJ1-5; D uncertain. This CDR3 is 15 amino acids long. The V gene lost 1 base and the J gene lost 2 bases, with 9 bases spanning the gap. CDR1 and CDR2 (germline): MGHRA, YSYEKL.

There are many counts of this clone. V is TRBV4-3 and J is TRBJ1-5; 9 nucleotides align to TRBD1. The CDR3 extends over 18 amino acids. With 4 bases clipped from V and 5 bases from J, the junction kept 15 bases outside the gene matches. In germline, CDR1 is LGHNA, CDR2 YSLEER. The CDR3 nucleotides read TGCGCCAGCAGCCTCTTCCTACCGGGTACAGGGGGCGATCAGCCCCAGCATTTT. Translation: CASSLFLPGTGGDQPQHF.

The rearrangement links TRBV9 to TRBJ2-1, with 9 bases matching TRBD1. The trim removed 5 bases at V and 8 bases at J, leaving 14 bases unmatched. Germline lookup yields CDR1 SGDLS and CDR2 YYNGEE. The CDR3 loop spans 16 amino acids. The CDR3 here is CASSTGLDRGMDEQFF. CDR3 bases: TGTGCCAGCAGTACCGGTTTGGACAGGGGAATGGATGAGCAGTTCTTC.

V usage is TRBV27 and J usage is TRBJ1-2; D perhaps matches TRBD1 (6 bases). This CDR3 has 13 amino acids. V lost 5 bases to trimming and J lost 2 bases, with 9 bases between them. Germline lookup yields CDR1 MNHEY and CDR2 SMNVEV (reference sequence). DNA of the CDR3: TGTGCCAGCAGTAGCACAGGGAACTATGGCTACACCTTC. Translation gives CASSSTGNYGYTF.

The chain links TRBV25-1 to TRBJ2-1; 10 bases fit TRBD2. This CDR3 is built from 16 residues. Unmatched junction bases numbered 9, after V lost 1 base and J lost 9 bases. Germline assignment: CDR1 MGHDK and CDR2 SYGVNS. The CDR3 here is CASSELKREGQVEQFF. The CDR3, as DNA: TGTGCCAGCAGTGAATTGAAGCGGGAGGGCCAGGTTGAGCAGTTCTTC.